The 21 T cell receptor beta chains in this list originate from one sample, sequenced in a study of blood T cells in healthy people across ages. The second PCR ran about 6 to 12 cycles with a sample-barcoded 5' primer and J-beta primers. TCRdb recomputed calls from the 5' RACE reads with MiXCR, one row per CDR3 protein. The table has 700,000 to 800,000 distinct CDR3 sequences, more than 40% seen once. Sequenced: blood. These receptors were obtained from a woman aged 60-70 years in good health.

With regard to this clonotype: A clone one base away is much larger, so this may be a read error. The chain combines TRBV5-1 with TRBJ2-4; D perhaps matches TRBD2 (6 bases). The J call is uncertain, as TRBJ2-5 better fits the DNA end. Germline V gene data show CDR1 as SGHRS and CDR2 as YFSETQ. This CDR3 spans 15 amino acids. CDR3 residues: CASSLDGRGQETQYF. The CDR3 DNA is TGCGCCAGCAGCTTGGACGGACGGGGGCAAGAGACCCAGTACTTC.

The rearrangement uses TRBV11-3 and TRBJ2-1; tentatively, D is TRBD1 (5 bases). The CDR3 sequence is 12 residues long. The V end lost 0 bases, the J end lost 13 bases, and 10 bases lay between the germline ends. The germline V gene has CDR1 SGHNT and CDR2 YENEEA. The CDR3 DNA sequence: TGTGCCAGCAGCTTAGATACAGGTCCCCAGTTCTTC. This codes for CASSLDTGPQFF.

This clonotype was observed a few times. The V call is TRBV20-1, the J call TRBJ2-5, with D perhaps being TRBD1 or TRBD2 (6 bases each). V was shortened by 3 bases and J by 0 bases, with 14 bases between the two germline ends. This CDR3 is built from 15 residues. From germline, CDR1 is DFQATT and CDR2 SNEGSKA (reference sequence). For the CDR3, the DNA is TGCAGTGCTAGGGGGGCGGAGGGGGACCAAGAGACCCAGTACTTC. This gives the protein CSARGAEGDQETQYF.

V is TRBV3-1 and J is TRBJ2-1; 10 positions agree with TRBD2. Germline loops: CDR1 LGHDT, CDR2 YNNKEL (reference sequence). This CDR3 contains 14 residues. The junction had 8 bases not matched to a gene; V was cut back by 8 bases and J by 7 bases. The CDR3 is CASGASGGVNEQFF. CDR3 nucleotide sequence: TGTGCCAGCGGTGCTAGCGGGGGTGTTAATGAGCAGTTCTTC.

The chain uses TRBV27 and TRBJ2-1; possibly TRBD2 for D (6 bases). Looked up from germline, CDR1 is MNHEY and CDR2 is SMNVEV (reference sequence). CDR3 length: 16 residues. The V end was cut by 3 bases, the J end by 4 bases, with 16 bases between. This chain's CDR3 is CASSFLGTYRYNEQFF. The CDR3 region has the DNA TGTGCCAGCAGTTTCCTAGGGACTTACCGTTACAATGAGCAGTTCTTC.

Only a few counts were recorded for this clonotype. The genes are TRBV12-3 or TRBV12-4 and TRBJ2-1; 13 positions agree with TRBD2. CDR3 length: 20 amino acids. The J segment lost 0 bases and the V segment lost 7 bases, leaving 15 bases of the junction unmatched. CDR3 sequence: CASIQPGLAGPTSSYNEQFF. The CDR3 coding sequence is TGTGCCAGCATTCAACCGGGACTAGCGGGACCCACTAGCTCCTACAATGAGCAGTTCTTC.

This chain links TRBV27 with TRBJ2-1, with 11 bases fitting TRBD2. Germline V CDR1 and CDR2: MNHEY, SMNVEV (reference sequence). Trimming cost V 7 bases and J 14 bases; bases outside gene matches: 7. There are 12 residues in the CDR3. In DNA, the CDR3 is TGTGCCAGCAAGACTAGCGGGGCGGTCGAGTTCTTC. It specifies CASKTSGAVEFF.

This clonotype was seen only a few times. The rearrangement uses TRBV4-2 and TRBJ2-7; 10 nucleotides agree with TRBD1. The CDR3 is 17 amino acids. Trimming at V came to 0 bases and at J to 5 bases, leaving 10 bases not matched to a gene. CDR1 is LGHNA and CDR2 is YNFKEQ in the germline V gene. The CDR3 sequence: CASSQEGGGTGVHEQYF. CDR3 bases: TGTGCCAGCAGCCAAGAAGGTGGGGGGACAGGGGTCCACGAGCAGTACTTC.

The DNA for the CDR3 is TGTGCCACCAGTGTTCAGGGGGGCTCCCAGTTCTTC. Translating gives CATSVQGGSQFF. The rearrangement joins TRBV24-1 to TRBJ2-1; weak D call: TRBD1 (7 bases). The CDR3 is 12 residues long. Germline CDR1 reads KGHDR; CDR2 reads SFDVKD. V lost 5 bases, J lost 13 bases, and 14 bases lay in between.

Worth noting for this clonotype: This sequence may be a read error, since a much larger clone differs from it by one base. This rearrangement joins TRBV4-1 to TRBJ2-7; D might be TRBD2 (5 bases). The CDR3 is made up of 15 amino acids. Germline CDR1 and CDR2: MGHRA and YSYEKL. V was shortened by 0 bases and J by 2 bases, with 11 bases between the two germline ends. The CDR3 reads CASSQEQLVAYEQYF. Written as DNA, the CDR3 is TGCGCCAGCAGCCAAGAACAACTAGTGGCCTACGAGCAGTACTTC.

The chain couples TRBV11-2 to TRBJ2-5; TRBD2 agrees at 11 bases. V gave up 5 bases and J gave up 4 bases; unmatched junction bases: 9. This CDR3 is built from 16 residues. The germline gives CDR1 SGHAT, CDR2 FQNNGV. The CDR3 protein is CASSPPGTSGVETQYF. CDR3 DNA: TGTGCCAGCAGCCCTCCGGGGACTAGCGGCGTAGAGACCCAGTACTTC. The variable domain in full, completed from reference TRBV11-2 and TRBJ2-5, reads EAGVAQSPRYKIIEKRQSVAFWCNPISGHATLYWYQQILGQGPKLLIQFQNNGVVDDSQLPKDRFSAERLKGVDSTLKIQPAKLEDSAVYLCASSPPGTSGVETQYFGPGTRLLVL.

This sequence joins TRBV7-9 and TRBJ2-3; TRBD2 matches at 10 bases. The CDR3 is 16 residues long. The V segment lost 10 bases and the J segment 2 bases; nucleotides outside the gene matches: 12. In germline, CDR1 is SEHNR, CDR2 FQNEAQ (reference sequence). The CDR3 loop reads CAIGASSGGHTDTQYF. CDR3 nucleotide sequence: TGTGCCATCGGGGCGTCTAGCGGGGGACACACAGATACGCAGTATTTT. Full variable domain (outside the CDR3, taken from reference TRBV7-9 and TRBJ2-3): DTGVSQNPRHKITKRGQNVTFRCDPISEHNRLYWYRQTLGQGPEFLTYFQNEAQLEKSRLLSDRFSAERPKGSFSTLEIQRTEQGDSAMYLCAIGASSGGHTDTQYFGPGTRLTVL.

The genes are TRBV25-1 and TRBJ2-5; 8 bases match TRBD2. V lost 5 bases to trimming and J lost 3 bases; unmatched junction nucleotides: 11. CDR1 and CDR2 from the germline V gene are MGHDK and SYGVNS. CDR3 length equals 16 residues. The CDR3 reads CASSFLGLGAKETQYF. CDR3 DNA sequence: TGTGCCAGCAGTTTCTTGGGACTAGGGGCGAAAGAGACCCAGTACTTC.

Notes on this clonotype: Being one base from a much bigger clone, this may be a read error. The gene calls are TRBV11-2 and TRBJ2-3, with D unresolved. The CDR3 length is 15 residues. Germline V CDR1 and CDR2: SGHAT, FQNNGV. The DNA of the CDR3 is TGTGCCAGCAGCTTCCGACTCTCAGGCCCAGATACGCTGTATTTT. Its translation is CASSFRLSGPDTLYF.

Details on this clonotype: A much larger clone lies one base from this, so it may be a read error. The genes are TRBV18 and TRBJ2-4, with no clear D. The DNA end is more similar to TRBJ2-7, so the J call may be wrong. The CDR3 sequence is 11 residues long. Germline CDR1 reads KGHSH; CDR2 reads LQKENI. As DNA, the CDR3 is TGTGCCAGCTCACCACAAGACGAGCAGTACTTC. Protein product: CASSPQDEQYF.

This rearrangement joins TRBV28 to TRBJ2-2, with a tentative D call TRBD2 (6 bases). The CDR3 is made up of 19 amino acids. Trimming took 7 bases from V and 4 from J, leaving 28 bases between them. Per germline, CDR1 MDHEN and CDR2 SYDVKM. This CDR3 is CASMRGSILGVKATGELFF. The CDR3 region has the DNA TGTGCCAGCATGCGGGGCTCGATCTTGGGAGTAAAAGCCACCGGGGAGCTGTTTTTT.

About this clonotype: Germline and junction disagree at one end, which may indicate a read error. The chain employs TRBV7-2 and TRBJ2-4; D might be TRBD2 (6 bases). Germline V CDR1 and CDR2: SGHTA, FQGNSA. CDR3 length equals 15 residues. The CDR3 reads CANSPPAGAKNIQYF. The CDR3 nucleotides are TGTGCCAACAGCCCCCCCGCGGGGGCCAAAAACATTCAGTACTTC.

Many counts were recorded for this clonotype. CDR3 amino acids: CASSLAGNSYNEQFF. The CDR3 region has the DNA TGTGCCAGCAGTTTAGCGGGAAACTCCTACAATGAGCAGTTCTTC. This sequence joins TRBV12-3 or TRBV12-4 and TRBJ2-1; no firm D call. This CDR3 comprises 15 residues. Trimming took off 0 bases at V and 0 bases at J, with 6 bases between the two ends.

A few counts support this clonotype. The V gene is TRBV7-9, the J gene TRBJ2-7; D unclear. The CDR3 runs to 14 residues. Germline V gives CDR1 SEHNR, CDR2 FQNEAQ (reference sequence). V was clipped by 1 base and J by 0 bases, with 7 bases between them. CDR3 sequence reads: CASSLGVSSYEQYF. The CDR3 nucleotides are TGTGCCAGCAGCTTAGGGGTCAGCTCCTACGAGCAGTACTTC.

The gene calls are TRBV20-1 and TRBJ1-6; 8 nucleotides align to TRBD1. Germline CDR1 and CDR2: DFQATT and SNEGSKA (reference sequence). V gave up 0 bases and J gave up 8 bases; unmatched junction bases: 6. This CDR3 contains 15 residues. The CDR3 loop is CSARDPGQGYSPLHF. The CDR3 DNA follows: TGCAGTGCTAGAGATCCCGGACAGGGTTATTCACCCCTCCACTTT.

As regards this clonotype: One junction end does not reproduce the germline sequence, and a read error may be involved. The chain uses TRBV20-1 and TRBJ1-6; no clear D. The CDR3 spans 13 residues. Germline CDR1 and CDR2: DFQATT and SNEGSKA (reference sequence). The CDR3 is CSALEDDNSPPHF. The DNA of the CDR3 is TGCAGTGCGCTGGAGGACGATAATTCACCCCCCCACTTT.